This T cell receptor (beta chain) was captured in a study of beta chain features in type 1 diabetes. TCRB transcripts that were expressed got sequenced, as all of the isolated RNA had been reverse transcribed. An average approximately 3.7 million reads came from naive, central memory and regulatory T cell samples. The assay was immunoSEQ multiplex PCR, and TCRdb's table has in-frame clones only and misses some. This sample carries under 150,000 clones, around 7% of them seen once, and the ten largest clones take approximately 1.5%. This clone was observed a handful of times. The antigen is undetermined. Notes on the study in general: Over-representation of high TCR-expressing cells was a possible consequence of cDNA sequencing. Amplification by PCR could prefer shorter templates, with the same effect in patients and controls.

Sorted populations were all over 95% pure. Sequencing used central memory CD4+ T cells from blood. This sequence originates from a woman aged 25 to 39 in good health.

CDR3 nucleotides: TGTGCCAGCACCCCGGAGGGCGGGGCGAACAATGAGCAGTTCTTC. Its translation: CASTPEGGANNEQFF. The chain links TRBV2 to TRBJ2-1; weak D call: TRBD2 (6 bases). Deletions cut 7 bases from V and 5 bases from J, with 18 bases between. Germline values: CDR1 SNHLY, CDR2 FYNNEI. The CDR3 contains 15 residues.